This TCR beta chain was sequenced during a study of regulatory T cells in long-lasting Graves disease. The germline V gene has CDR1 LGHDT and CDR2 YNNKEL (reference sequence). This CDR3 is 15 amino acids long. Deletions cut 2 bases from V and 4 bases from J, with 11 bases between. A single count supports this clonotype. Time point noted: newly diagnosed GD, antithyroid drugs for less than 3 months. RNA from PBMCs was the source of the TCR library. Building the TCR beta libraries relied on iRepertoire HTBI primers, and CDR3 regions underwent Arm-PCR. TCRdb recomputed calls from the multiplex PCR reads with MiXCR, one row per CDR3 protein. Altogether 500,000 or so distinct CDR3 sequences are present, around 15% being singletons, with the ten largest covering 10% to 15%. The sample was also reused in another study, on T cells in Graves' hyperthyroidism and ophthalmopathy.

The chain employs TRBV3-1 and TRBJ2-2; D unclear. Sequenced material: peripheral blood mononuclear cells (PBMCs), taken at new diagnosis, from a patient treated with antithyroid drugs. The receptor comes from a man aged 40-49 years with Graves disease. The chain's CDR3 is CASSQSPIPTGELFF. As DNA, the CDR3 is TGTGCCAGCAGCCAATCCCCTATACCCACCGGGGAGCTGTTTTTT.